This T cell receptor beta chain is drawn from a study of blood T cell repertoires in COVID-19. About the research overall: The United States, Italy and Spain were the sources of the acute and convalescent COVID-19 samples.

Sequenced by immunoSEQ multiplex PCR; TCRdb stores in-frame clones only, minus some. Seen here are around 270,000 clones, about 88% observed once, and the top ten hold less than 5%. The germline V gene has CDR1 LGHDT and CDR2 YNNKEL (reference sequence). The CDR3 totals 12 residues. The V and J ends lost 0 bases and 8 bases respectively, with 7 bases between them. V usage is TRBV3-1 (or the pseudogene TRBV3-2) and J usage is TRBJ1-2; D gene uncertain. The sequencing sample was made of peripheral blood. This sequence was found in a man aged 60-69 years who had recovered from COVID-19. CDR3 protein: CASSQEQSGYTF. CDR3 DNA sequence: TGTGCCAGCAGCCAAGAACAGTCGGGCTACACCTTC.